Sequencing of this TCR beta chain was carried out in a study of metastatic and nonmetastatic thyroid tumors. Study details: The authors compared repertoires across blood and tumor or nodule tissue from malignant and benign thyroid patients. Study results and caveats: For both blood and tumor, malignant thyroid tumors reportedly showed significantly higher TCR beta diversity than benign nodules did.

Original analysis: Researchers built a distant-metastasis classifier for papillary thyroid cancer that drew on CDR3 differences across clinicopathological groups. MiXCR was used by TCRdb to re-call the PCR reads. These V and J calls are TCRdb output, not the study's own analysis. The sample shows some 25,000 clones, 22% of them seen only once. This clone rates as medium-sized. As yet, its antigen is unknown. The CDR3 sequence is 16 residues long. Germline CDR1 reads DFQATT; CDR2 reads SNEGSKA (reference sequence). Thyroid surgery was performed in patients who had received no treatment beforehand. The sequence was collected from a female donor with papillary thyroid cancer or a benign thyroid nodule (not recorded which). Some clones in this sample may be carry-over from other donors' samples. The rearrangement joins TRBV20-1 to TRBJ2-7; 9 positions agree with TRBD2. Source material: blood. In nucleotides, the CDR3 is TGCAGCGCACCCCCGGGTCGGGCGGGAGGGCATCACGAGCAGTACTTC. This codes for CSAPPGRAGGHHEQYF.